A selection of T cell receptor beta chains follows, all from one sample in a study of T cells in Graves' hyperthyroidism and ophthalmopathy. TCRdb processed the multiplex PCR reads anew with MiXCR; each CDR3 protein has one entry. The sample shows about 320,000 distinct CDR3 sequences, roughly 17% of them seen only once. Input material: blood. These receptors came from a man aged 25 to 40 with Graves' hyperthyroidism. The CDR3 runs from the conserved cysteine through the conserved F or W. D genes are given only for firm matches. For some rows the clone size is stated as once, few or many, or as a class when expanded; others skip it.

>TRBJ2-5|many|TRBD2|17|TRBV7-7
CASSLEAGGRASETQYF
TGTGCTAGCAGCTTAGAAGCTGGCGGGAGGGCCTCGGAGACCCAGTACTTC
>TRBJ1-1|.|.|14|TRBV9
CASSFRQTNTEAFF
TGTGCCAGCAGCTTCAGACAGACGAACACTGAAGCTTTCTTT
>TRBJ2-3|.|.|16|TRBV27
CTSSLSGPLSTDTQYF
TGTACCAGCAGTTTATCAGGGCCACTTAGCACAGATACGCAGTATTTT
>TRBJ2-1|many|TRBD2|15|TRBV3-1
CASSPPGLAGVAQFF
TGTGCCAGCAGCCCTCCGGGACTAGCGGGAGTTGCGCAGTTCTTC
>TRBJ2-2|few|TRBD2|16|TRBV28
CASSFPREGLTGELFF
TGTGCCAGCAGTTTCCCGCGGGAGGGTCTCACCGGGGAGCTGTTTTTT
>TRBJ2-3|few|.|14|TRBV7-2
CASMGGLGTDTQYF
TGTGCCAGCATGGGGGGTTTGGGGACAGATACGCAGTATTTT
>TRBJ1-2|few|.|14|TRBV5-1
CASSGSERNYGYTF
TGTGCCAGCAGCGGCTCGGAAAGGAACTATGGCTACACCTTC
>TRBJ1-3|.|.|14|TRBV6-1
CASSDWGGPNTLYF
TGTGCCAGCAGTGACTGGGGGGGGCCGAACACCTTATATTTT
>TRBJ2-3|many|TRBD2|15|TRBV6-1
CASSPGTSVGDTQYF
TGTGCCAGCAGCCCCGGGACTAGCGTAGGAGATACGCAGTATTTT
>TRBJ1-5|.|TRBD1|14|TRBV20-1
CSATVGQGRQPQHF
TGCAGTGCTACCGTCGGACAGGGGAGACAGCCCCAGCATTTT
>TRBJ1-3|.|.|12|TRBV7-9
CASSLGENTIYF
TGTGCCAGCAGCTTGGGTGAAAACACCATATATTTT
>TRBJ2-2|many|.|14|TRBV20-1
CSARPGLNTGELFF
TGCAGTGCTAGACCAGGACTTAACACCGGGGAGCTGTTTTTT
>TRBJ1-3|few|.|10|TRBV12-3/TRBV12-4
CASTGNTIYF
TGTGCCAGCACTGGAAACACCATATATTTT
>TRBJ1-1|.|.|14|TRBV15
CATSRDWEASEAFF
TGTGCCACCAGCAGAGATTGGGAAGCATCTGAAGCTTTCTTT
>TRBJ1-2|.|TRBD1|15|TRBV9
CASSETGGDGYGYTF
TGTGCCAGCAGCGAAACAGGGGGAGATGGCTATGGCTACACCTTC
>TRBJ2-1|few|TRBD2|13|TRBV27
CASSGLAPNEQFF
TGTGCCAGCAGTGGACTAGCGCCCAATGAGCAGTTCTTC
>TRBJ2-1|many|.|14|TRBV11-3
CASSPTRVGSEQFF
TGTGCCAGCAGCCCTACAAGGGTGGGGAGTGAGCAGTTCTTC
>TRBJ1-5|.|.|13|TRBV20-1
CSARALSGTPQHF
TGCAGTGCTAGAGCCTTATCCGGGACGCCCCAGCATTTT
>TRBJ2-3|.|TRBD1|17|TRBV7-9
CASSLTSGQGRTDTQYF
TGTGCCAGCAGCTTAACTTCGGGACAGGGGAGGACAGATACGCAGTATTTT
>TRBJ1-2|few|.|14|TRBV7-9
CASSLAPGDGGYTF
TGTGCCAGCAGCTTAGCCCCAGGGGACGGTGGCTACACCTTC
>TRBJ2-1|many|.|18|TRBV11-2
CASRQTYRTDQIYNEQFF
TGTGCCAGCAGACAAACCTATAGGACGGACCAAATTTACAATGAGCAGTTCTTC
>TRBJ2-2|few|.|18|TRBV7-6
CASSLARATDPDTGELFF
TGTGCCAGCAGCTTAGCTCGGGCTACCGATCCCGACACCGGGGAGCTGTTTTTT
>TRBJ2-1|few|TRBD2|14|TRBV10-3
CAINPGGYYNEQFF
TGTGCCATCAACCCGGGAGGGTACTACAATGAGCAGTTCTTC
>TRBJ1-6|few|.|14|TRBV7-2
CASSPRERNSPLHF
TGTGCCAGCAGCCCCCGGGAGAGGAATTCACCCCTCCACTTT
>TRBJ2-7|many|.|15|TRBV27
CASSLYGRVRQEQYF
TGTGCCAGCAGTTTATACGGCAGGGTCCGTCAGGAGCAGTACTTC
>TRBJ2-2|few|TRBD1|14|TRBV5-6
CASSYTGDTGELFF
TGTGCCAGCAGTTATACAGGGGACACCGGGGAGCTGTTTTTT
>TRBJ1-5|.|TRBD1|13|TRBV2
CAIDRDRVQPQHF
TGTGCCATCGACCGGGACAGGGTGCAGCCCCAGCATTTT
>TRBJ2-2|few|.|12|TRBV7-2
CASSRLSGELFF
TGTGCCAGCAGCCGGCTAAGCGGGGAGCTGTTTTTT
>TRBJ2-3|many|TRBD1|17|TRBV5-1
CASSLVTGGSSTDTQYF
TGCGCCAGCAGCTTGGTGACAGGGGGGAGTAGCACAGATACGCAGTATTTT
>TRBJ2-7|few|TRBD1|14|TRBV9
CASSVGDSSYEQYF
TGTGCCAGCAGCGTAGGGGACAGCTCCTACGAGCAGTACTTC
>TRBJ2-3|many|.|15|TRBV12-3/TRBV12-4
CASSFLLGSTDTQYF
TGTGCCAGCAGTTTTCTGTTGGGTAGCACAGATACGCAGTATTTT
>TRBJ1-1|.|TRBD1|14|TRBV3-1
CASAWTGGWSEAFF
TGTGCCAGCGCATGGACAGGGGGCTGGTCTGAAGCTTTCTTT
>TRBJ2-3|many|TRBD1|16|TRBV7-2
CASSSSGGLRADTQYF
TGTGCCAGCAGCTCCTCAGGGGGTCTCCGTGCAGATACGCAGTATTTT
>TRBJ2-7|.|.|14|TRBV9
CASSVEGSDSEQYF
TGTGCCAGCAGCGTAGAGGGTAGCGATTCCGAGCAGTACTTC
>TRBJ2-3|many|.|14|TRBV19
CATSLGGSTDTQYF
TGTGCCACCTCTCTAGGGGGTAGCACAGATACGCAGTATTTT
>TRBJ2-5|.|TRBD2|11|TRBV3-1
CASSQGGAQYF
TGTGCCAGCAGCCAGGGAGGGGCCCAGTACTTC
>TRBJ2-1|many|TRBD2|14|TRBV30
CAWSVDTSGYEQFF
TGTGCCTGGAGTGTTGATACTAGCGGATATGAGCAGTTCTTC
>TRBJ1-5|few|.|14|TRBV6-5
CASSYEQRAQPQHF
TGTGCCAGCAGTTACGAGCAGAGAGCTCAGCCCCAGCATTTT
>TRBJ2-7|many|TRBD2|17|TRBV28
CACSPPPTSGLGYEQYF
TGTGCCTGCAGTCCCCCCCCCACTAGCGGATTAGGCTACGAGCAGTACTTC
>TRBJ1-1|many|.|12|TRBV28
CASSFSNTEAFF
TGTGCCAGCAGTTTCTCGAACACTGAAGCTTTCTTT